The 11 T cell receptor beta chains presented below share a single source sample, sequenced in a study of cytomegalovirus exposure and HLA in healthy donors. The PCR employed 60 Vbeta primers together with 13 Jbeta primers. The data were produced by immunoSEQ multiplex PCR, yet TCRdb's version contains in-frame clones alone and is incomplete. The repertoire holds more than 150,000 clones, with around 80% as singletons. The sequenced sample was PBMCs. These receptors all come from a man aged 18 to 30 in good health and CMV-seronegative.

The chain recombines TRBV30 with TRBJ1-2; the match to TRBD1 covers 10 bases. The CDR3 is 15 residues long. J gave up 2 bases and V 1 base, and 4 bases lay outside the gene matches. Germline assignment: CDR1 GTSNPN and CDR2 SVGIG (reference sequence). For the CDR3, the DNA is TGTGCCTGGAGTGGGAAGGACAGGGGGAACTATGGCTACACCTTC. Translating it yields CAWSGKDRGNYGYTF.

The chain couples TRBV7-2 to TRBJ2-7; 8 bases agree with TRBD1. Germline-derived CDR1 and CDR2 are SGHTA and FQGNSA. V shed 5 bases, J shed 5 bases, and the junction held 14 bases outside the gene matches. The CDR3 consists of 16 residues. CDR3 protein: CASSLGQGTGTHEQYF. The CDR3 DNA follows: TGTGCCAGCAGCCTCGGACAGGGTACCGGAACCCACGAGCAGTACTTC.

The chain joins TRBV30 to TRBJ2-6; tentatively, D is TRBD2 (5 bases). The ends were cut back, 5 bases at V and 2 bases at J, with 7 bases in the middle. The V gene's germline CDR1 is GTSNPN and CDR2 SVGIG (reference sequence). This CDR3 comprises 13 residues. The CDR3 DNA reads as TGTGCCTGGGAGGGAACTGGGGCCAACGTCCTGACTTTC. Its protein is CAWEGTGANVLTF.

The CDR3 DNA reads as TGTGCCAGTAGACAGGCGATGAACACTGAAGCTTTCTTT. Translated, it gives CASRQAMNTEAFF. The gene calls are TRBV19 and TRBJ1-1, with D tentatively TRBD1 (5 bases). CDR1 and CDR2 (germline): LNHDA, SQIVND (reference sequence). V shed 6 bases and J shed 0 bases, with 8 bases lying between them. There are 13 residues in the CDR3.

DNA for the CDR3: TGTGCCAGCAGCTCCCCCGGACTAGCGGCGTACACAGATACGCAGTATTTT. Protein: CASSSPGLAAYTDTQYF. The V and J genes are TRBV7-9 and TRBJ2-3, with 10 nucleotides matching TRBD2. V trimming: 4 bases; J trimming: 2 bases; junction bases outside the gene matches: 9. The CDR3 spans 17 residues. Per the germline V gene, CDR1 is SEHNR and CDR2 is FQNEAQ (reference sequence).

The CDR3 DNA reads TGCGCCAGCAGCTTGCAGGGTATAGAAGATACGCAGTATTTT. It codes for CASSLQGIEDTQYF. The chain links TRBV5-1 to TRBJ2-3; tentatively, D is TRBD1 (5 bases). This CDR3 has 14 amino acids. The germline CDR1 and CDR2 sequences are SGHRS and YFSETQ. V gave up 1 base and J gave up 5 bases, with 11 bases separating them.

The rearrangement joins TRBV4-1 to TRBJ1-2; 9 nucleotides agree with TRBD1. Trimming cost V 3 bases and J 1 base; bases outside gene matches: 18. The germline V gene has CDR1 MGHRA and CDR2 YSYEKL. The CDR3 covers 20 residues. CDR3 residues: CASSQDPQGAHTHRNYGYTF. For the CDR3, the DNA is TGCGCCAGCAGCCAGGACCCACAGGGGGCACATACTCACCGTAACTATGGCTACACCTTC.

This clone came up a few times. The rearrangement uses TRBV6-5 and TRBJ1-2, with a possible D match to TRBD1 (5 bases). Trimming pared 6 bases from V and 7 bases from J, leaving 9 bases between. In germline, CDR1 is MNHEY, CDR2 SVGAGI. The CDR3 runs 11 residues. The CDR3, as DNA: TGTGCCAGCAGCCAGGGAGGTGGCTACACCTTC. It encodes CASSQGGGYTF.

The chain joins TRBV7-8 to TRBJ2-7; weak D call: TRBD2 (5 bases). Trimming took 1 base from V and 3 from J, leaving 10 bases between them. Germline V CDR1 and CDR2: SGHVS, FQNEAQ. The CDR3 is 14 amino acids. CDR3 DNA: TGTGCCAGCAGCTTAGAGCCGGGGAGCTACGAGCAGTACTTC. It specifies CASSLEPGSYEQYF. The variable domain in full, with the rest retrieved from reference TRBV7-8 and TRBJ2-7, is GAGVSQSPRYKVAKRGQDVALRCDPISGHVSLFWYQQALGQGPEFLTYFQNEAQLDKSGLPSDRFFAERPEGSVSTLKIQRTQQEDSAVYLCASSLEPGSYEQYFGPGTRLTVT.

This chain links TRBV19 with TRBJ1-5, with 7 bases that match TRBD1. Germline CDR1 is LNHDA and CDR2 is SQIVND (reference sequence). CDR3 length equals 16 residues. V lost 6 bases and J lost 5; bases outside the gene matches: 13. The CDR3 here is CASSPWTNRGDQPQHF. The CDR3 nucleotides read TGTGCCAGTAGCCCCTGGACAAACAGGGGTGATCAGCCCCAGCATTTT.

The rearrangement uses TRBV5-6 and TRBJ2-7; 10 nucleotides match TRBD2. Looked up from germline, CDR1 is SGHDT and CDR2 is YYEEEE. This CDR3 has 16 amino acids. The trim removed 4 bases at V and 6 bases at J, leaving 13 bases unmatched. CDR3 DNA: TGTGCCAGCAGCCGCCGCCCTTCCAGCGGGAGGGGCGAGCAGTACTTC. It is translated as CASSRRPSSGRGEQYF.